Each of the 12 T cell receptor beta chains below was sequenced from the same sample in a study of Ad26.COV2.S vaccination and SARS-CoV-2 variants. Assay: immunoSEQ multiplex PCR; the TCRdb copy retains only in-frame clones and omits some. The sample records under 300,000 clones, around nine tenths being singletons. The treatment was: 19 received Ad26.COV2.S at low or high dose, single or two shots; about 5 received placebo; per-sample allocation not given. Collection of the samples took place on day 63 after the first injection of vaccine or placebo. Sequenced here: peripheral blood, sampled in a trial of Ad26.COV2.S vaccine versus placebo. The receptors shown here come from a person between 18 and 59 years old who received the Ad26.COV2.S COVID-19 vaccine or a placebo.

The J gene is TRBJ1-4, the V gene TRBV5-5, with TRBD1 as a possible D gene (5 bases). The ends were cut back, 0 bases at V and 8 bases at J, with 11 bases in the middle. The germline V gene has CDR1 SGHKS and CDR2 YYEKEE (reference sequence). The CDR3 runs to 14 residues. The CDR3 DNA is TGTGCCAGCAGCTTGGGGACCGGGGGAGAAAAACTGTTTTTT. This codes for CASSLGTGGEKLFF.

Many counts were recorded for this clone. The chain has TRBV6-5 and TRBJ2-2; D remains ambiguous. Trimming cost V 0 bases and J 6 bases, with 5 bases left between them. This CDR3 has 13 amino acids. From germline, CDR1 is MNHEY and CDR2 SVGAGI. CDR3 sequence: CASSYSSPGELFF. In DNA, the CDR3 is TGTGCCAGCAGTTACTCGAGCCCCGGGGAGCTGTTTTTT.

The chain uses TRBV2 and TRBJ2-2; 15 bases fit TRBD2. Germline trimming cut 7 bases from V and 5 bases from J; bases unmatched to any gene: 8. In germline, CDR1 is SNHLY, CDR2 FYNNEI. The CDR3 consists of 17 residues. CDR3: CASTEGLAGGRTGELFF. The DNA of the CDR3 is TGTGCCAGCACTGAGGGACTAGCGGGAGGAAGGACCGGGGAGCTGTTTTTT.

This clone was counted a single time. This sequence joins TRBV29-1 and TRBJ2-2; TRBD2 matches 14 bases. The CDR3 covers 17 residues. Trimming at V came to 4 bases and at J to 5 bases, leaving 9 bases not matched to a gene. In germline, CDR1 is SQVTM, CDR2 ANQGSEA. CDR3 sequence (DNA): TGCAGCGTTGTGGAGACTAGCGGGAGGGTAGGGACCGGGGAGCTGTTTTTT. Protein sequence: CSVVETSGRVGTGELFF.

CDR3 residues: CASSTPTGAYEQYV. CDR3 bases: TGTGCCAGCAGCACCCCGACAGGGGCCTACGAGCAGTACGTC. This chain uses TRBV11-2 with TRBJ2-7; 8 bases are a match to TRBD1. This CDR3 region has 14 residues. Germline V CDR1 and CDR2: SGHAT, FQNNGV. J lost 2 bases, V lost 5 bases, and 5 bases had no gene match.

A few counts support this clone. The chain links TRBV15 to TRBJ2-3; 7 bases match TRBD2. Germline loops: CDR1 LNHNV, CDR2 YYDKDF (reference sequence). The CDR3 runs to 13 residues. The V gene end was trimmed by 4 bases and the J gene end by 9 bases; junction bases not matched to a gene: 7. The CDR3 loop reads CATSKVSGGTQYF. The CDR3 DNA sequence: TGTGCCACCAGCAAGGTTTCCGGGGGGACGCAGTATTTT.

The genes are TRBV27 and TRBJ2-5, with unresolved D. Trimming removed 2 bases from V and 2 bases from J, with 6 bases in between. Germline V gives CDR1 MNHEY, CDR2 SMNVEV (reference sequence). The CDR3 consists of 13 residues. The CDR3: CASSLEAQETQYF. The CDR3 nucleotides are TGTGCCAGCAGTTTAGAGGCTCAAGAGACCCAGTACTTC.

This clone is a singleton in its sample. V gene TRBV2 combines with J gene TRBJ2-4; the D gene is possibly TRBD2 (6 bases). Germline V gives CDR1 SNHLY, CDR2 FYNNEI. The CDR3 has 16 residues. V was cut by 4 bases and J by 2 bases, with 15 bases left in between. The CDR3 here is CASSGAFRGSKNIQYF. The CDR3 nucleotides read TGTGCCAGCAGTGGGGCCTTCCGGGGGTCCAAAAACATTCAGTACTTC.

The V and J genes are TRBV4-3 and TRBJ2-2; 8 positions match TRBD2. The CDR3 totals 16 residues. Unmatched junction bases numbered 4, after V lost 3 bases and J lost 1 base. Germline V lookup: CDR1 LGHNA, CDR2 YSLEER. CDR3 in amino acids: CASSHETSGNTGELFF. CDR3 nucleotides: TGCGCCAGCAGCCACGAAACTAGCGGGAACACCGGGGAGCTGTTTTTT.

The chain couples TRBV27 to TRBJ2-1; TRBD1 aligns across 10 bases. Unmatched junction bases numbered 2, after V lost 5 bases and J lost 4 bases. The CDR3 extends over 14 amino acids. The germline CDR1 and CDR2 sequences are MNHEY and SMNVEV (reference sequence). The chain's CDR3 is CASSGQGVYNEQFF. CDR3 DNA sequence: TGTGCCAGCAGTGGACAGGGGGTATACAATGAGCAGTTCTTC.

The CDR3 loop reads CASSGAGTANTGELFF. The CDR3 nucleotides read TGTGCCAGCAGTGGGGCCGGGACAGCGAACACCGGGGAGCTGTTTTTT. The V and J genes are TRBV25-1 and TRBJ2-2, with TRBD1 identical over 7 bases. This CDR3 has 16 residues. The V segment lost 4 bases and the J segment 0 bases; nucleotides outside the gene matches: 5. Germline V gene data show CDR1 as MGHDK and CDR2 as SYGVNS.

This chain links TRBV30 with TRBJ2-1; maybe TRBD2 (5 bases). The CDR3 contains 13 residues. The V end lost 1 base, the J end lost 7 bases, and 11 bases lay between the germline ends. In germline, CDR1 is GTSNPN, CDR2 SVGIG (reference sequence). CDR3 residues: CAWSAGRDNEQFF. Here the CDR3 DNA reads TGTGCCTGGAGTGCGGGAAGGGATAATGAGCAGTTCTTC.